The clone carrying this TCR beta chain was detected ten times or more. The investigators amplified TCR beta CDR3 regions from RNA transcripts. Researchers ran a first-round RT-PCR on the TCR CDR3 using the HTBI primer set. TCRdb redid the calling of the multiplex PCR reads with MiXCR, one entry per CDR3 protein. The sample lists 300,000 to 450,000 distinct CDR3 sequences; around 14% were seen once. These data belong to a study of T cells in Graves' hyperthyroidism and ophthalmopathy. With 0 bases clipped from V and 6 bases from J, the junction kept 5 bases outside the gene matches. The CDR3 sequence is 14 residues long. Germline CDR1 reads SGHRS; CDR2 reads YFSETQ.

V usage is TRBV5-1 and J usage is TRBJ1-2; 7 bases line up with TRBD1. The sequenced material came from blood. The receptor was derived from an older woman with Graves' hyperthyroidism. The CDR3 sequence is CASSLAYRGDGYTF. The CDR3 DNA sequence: TGCGCCAGCAGCTTGGCCTACAGGGGTGATGGCTACACCTTC.